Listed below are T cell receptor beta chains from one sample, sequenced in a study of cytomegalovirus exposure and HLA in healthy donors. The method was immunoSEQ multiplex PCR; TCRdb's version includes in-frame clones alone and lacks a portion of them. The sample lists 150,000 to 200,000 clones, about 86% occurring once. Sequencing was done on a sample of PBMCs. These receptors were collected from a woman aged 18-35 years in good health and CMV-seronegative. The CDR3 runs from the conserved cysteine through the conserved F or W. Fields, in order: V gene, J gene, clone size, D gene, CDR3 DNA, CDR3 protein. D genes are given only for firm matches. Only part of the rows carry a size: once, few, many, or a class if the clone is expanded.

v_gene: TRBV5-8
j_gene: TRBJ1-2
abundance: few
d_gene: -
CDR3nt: TGTGCCAGCAGCCCGGACAGCTATGGCTACACCTTC
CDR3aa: CASSPDSYGYTF

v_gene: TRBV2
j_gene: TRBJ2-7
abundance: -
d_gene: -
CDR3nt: TGTGCCAGCAGGACCCCAGGGAATGTTCTCTACGAGCAGTACTTC
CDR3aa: CASRTPGNVLYEQYF

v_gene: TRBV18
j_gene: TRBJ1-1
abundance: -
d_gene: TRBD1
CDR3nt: TGTGCCAGCTCACCCTCTGGGCGACAGGGGTTCATGAACACTGAAGCTTTCTTT
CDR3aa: CASSPSGRQGFMNTEAFF

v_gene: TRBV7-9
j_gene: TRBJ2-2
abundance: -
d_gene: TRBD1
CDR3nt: TGTGCCAGCAGCTCCCCACAGGGGGTAAAGGATGCCGGGGAGCTGTTTTTT
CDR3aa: CASSSPQGVKDAGELFF

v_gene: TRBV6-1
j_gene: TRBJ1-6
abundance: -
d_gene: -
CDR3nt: TGTGCCAGCAGTTCGCGGCGGGGGGGGGTTTCACCCCTCCACTTT
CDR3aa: CASSSRRGGVSPLHF

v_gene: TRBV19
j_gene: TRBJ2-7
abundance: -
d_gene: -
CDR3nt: TGTGCCAGTAGCAGGACTCTTAACTACGAGCAGTACTTC
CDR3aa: CASSRTLNYEQYF

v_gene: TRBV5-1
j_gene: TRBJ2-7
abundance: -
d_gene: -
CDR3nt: TGCGCCAGCTCCGCTGGCGGCGAGCAGTACTTC
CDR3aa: CASSAGGEQYF

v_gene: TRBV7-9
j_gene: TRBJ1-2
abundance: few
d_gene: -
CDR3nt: TGTGCCAGCACCGGATCTGGCGTGTCCTCTAACTACAATGGCTACACCTTC
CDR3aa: CASTGSGVSSNYNGYTF

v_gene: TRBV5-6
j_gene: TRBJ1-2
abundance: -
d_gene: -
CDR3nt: TGTGCCAGCAGCTTGGGTGGGGCCTTGGCCTTC
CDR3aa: CASSLGGALAF

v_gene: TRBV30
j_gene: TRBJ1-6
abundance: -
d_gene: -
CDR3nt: TGTGCCTGGAGTGGGGAAGGGAGTATACCCTTCCACTTT
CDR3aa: CAWSGEGSIPFHF

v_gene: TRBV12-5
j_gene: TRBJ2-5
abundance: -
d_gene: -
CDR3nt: TGTGCTAGTGGTTACCCCCCCGAGGAGACCCAGTACTTC
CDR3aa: CASGYPPEETQYF

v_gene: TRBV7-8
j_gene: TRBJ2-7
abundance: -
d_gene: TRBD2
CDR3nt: TGTGCCAGCAGCTCGACCCGACTAGCGGAGGGCTACGAGCAGTACTTC
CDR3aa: CASSSTRLAEGYEQYF

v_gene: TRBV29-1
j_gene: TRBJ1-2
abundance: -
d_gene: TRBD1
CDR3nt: TGCAGCGTTGAAAGACAGGGTCACTATGGCTACACCTTC
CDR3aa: CSVERQGHYGYTF

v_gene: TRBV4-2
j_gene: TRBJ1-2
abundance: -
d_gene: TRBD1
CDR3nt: TGTGCCAGCAGCCAAGACAGGGGGCTGGTCTATGGCTACACCTTC
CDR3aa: CASSQDRGLVYGYTF

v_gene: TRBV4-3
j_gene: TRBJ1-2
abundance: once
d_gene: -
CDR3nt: TGCGCCAGCAGCCAAGACAGAAAGGGGCCCCGCTACACCTTC
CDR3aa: CASSQDRKGPRYTF

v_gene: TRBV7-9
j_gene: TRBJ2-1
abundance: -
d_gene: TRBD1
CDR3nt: TGTGCCAGCAGCTTAACGCGGGACAGGCTTTCCAATGAGCAGTTCTTC
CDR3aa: CASSLTRDRLSNEQFF

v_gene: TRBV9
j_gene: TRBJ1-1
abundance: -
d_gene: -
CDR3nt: TGTGCCAGCTCAATAGGACAGTACTACACTGAAGCTTTCTTT
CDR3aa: CASSIGQYYTEAFF

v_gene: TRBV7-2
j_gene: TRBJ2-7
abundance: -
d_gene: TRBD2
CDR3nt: TGTGCCAGCAGCTTGGGAGGGCATTACGAGCAGTACTTC
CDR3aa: CASSLGGHYEQYF

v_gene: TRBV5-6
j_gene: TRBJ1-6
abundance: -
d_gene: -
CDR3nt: TGTGCCAGCAGCTTGATCTCCTATCTCCATTCACCCCTCCACTTT
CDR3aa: CASSLISYLHSPLHF

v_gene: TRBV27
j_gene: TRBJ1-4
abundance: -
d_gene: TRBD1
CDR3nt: TGTGCCAGCTCCGGACAGGGGGATGAAAAACTGTTTTTT
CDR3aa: CASSGQGDEKLFF

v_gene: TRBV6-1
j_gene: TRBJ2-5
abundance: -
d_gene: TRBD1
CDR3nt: TGTGCCAGCAGTGAGGGTGACAGGGGGAAGGGGGAGACCCAGTACTTC
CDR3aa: CASSEGDRGKGETQYF

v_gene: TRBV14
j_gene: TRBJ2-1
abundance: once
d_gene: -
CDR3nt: TGTGCCAGCAGCCAAGCCACTTCGCTTTTTGGTCGGGATGAGCAGTTCTTC
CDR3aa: CASSQATSLFGRDEQFF

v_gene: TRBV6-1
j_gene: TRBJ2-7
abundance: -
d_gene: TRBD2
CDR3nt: TGTGCCAGCAGTGAGGGGGGGGTCGAGCAGTACTTC
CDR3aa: CASSEGGVEQYF

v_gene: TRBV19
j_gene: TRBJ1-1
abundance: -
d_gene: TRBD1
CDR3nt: TGTGCCAGTAGTCTTGGGACAGGGGGCTATACTGAAGCTTTCTTT
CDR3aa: CASSLGTGGYTEAFF

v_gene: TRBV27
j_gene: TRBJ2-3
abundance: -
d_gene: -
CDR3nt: TGTGCCAGCAGTTTAGTTCCCAGATCTAGCACAGATACGCAGTATTTT
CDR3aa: CASSLVPRSSTDTQYF

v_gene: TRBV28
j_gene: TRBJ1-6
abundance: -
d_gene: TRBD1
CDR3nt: TGTGCCAGCAGCTCCGGGACAGGGAGCTCCTATAATTCACCCCTCCACTTT
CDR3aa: CASSSGTGSSYNSPLHF

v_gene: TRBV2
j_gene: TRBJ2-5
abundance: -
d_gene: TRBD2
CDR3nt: TGTGCCAGCACCTCGCGTTGGGGGGGCCAAGAGACCCAGTACTTC
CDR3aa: CASTSRWGGQETQYF

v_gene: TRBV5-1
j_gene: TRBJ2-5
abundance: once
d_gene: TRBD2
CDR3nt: TGCGCCAGCAGCACCGGGACTAGACTAATGGAGACCCAGTACTTC
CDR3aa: CASSTGTRLMETQYF

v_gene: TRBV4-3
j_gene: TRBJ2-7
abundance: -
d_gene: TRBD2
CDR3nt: TGCGCCAGCAGCCAACGGACTAGCGGGTTCTACGAGCAGTACTTC
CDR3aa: CASSQRTSGFYEQYF

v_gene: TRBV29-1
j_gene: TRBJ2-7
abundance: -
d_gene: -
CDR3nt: TGCAGCGTTGTGTCTTCAGGGGTCCCATCCTACGAGCAGTACTTC
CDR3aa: CSVVSSGVPSYEQYF

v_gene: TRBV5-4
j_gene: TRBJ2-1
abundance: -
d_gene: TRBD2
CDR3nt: TGTGCCAGCAGCTCACTAGCGACTGAGCAGTTCTTC
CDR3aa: CASSSLATEQFF

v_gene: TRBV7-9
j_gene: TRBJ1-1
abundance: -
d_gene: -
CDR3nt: TGTGCCAGCAGCCCCCCGGGAGGCGGCACTGAAGCTTTCTTT
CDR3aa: CASSPPGGGTEAFF

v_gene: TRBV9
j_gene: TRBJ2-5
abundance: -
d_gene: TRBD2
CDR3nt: TGTGCCAGCAGCCTTGGGCGGGGGGCCGGGGTTTATCGAGAGACCCAGTACTTC
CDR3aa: CASSLGRGAGVYRETQYF

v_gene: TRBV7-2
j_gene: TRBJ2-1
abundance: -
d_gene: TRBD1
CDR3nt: TGTGCCAGCAGCTTAGTGGGGACAGGGGGCCATGAGCAGTTCTTC
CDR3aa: CASSLVGTGGHEQFF

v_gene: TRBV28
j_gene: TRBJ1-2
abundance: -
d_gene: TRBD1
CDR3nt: TGTGCCAGCACCAGGGGGACGGGCCAGCTTTACACCTTC
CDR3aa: CASTRGTGQLYTF

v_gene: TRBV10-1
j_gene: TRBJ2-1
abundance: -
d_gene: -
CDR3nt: TGCGCCAGCAGTGAGGCCCAGGGTGGCAATGAGCAGTTCTTC
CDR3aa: CASSEAQGGNEQFF

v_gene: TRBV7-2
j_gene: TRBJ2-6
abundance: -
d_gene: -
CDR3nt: TGTGCCAGCAGCTTAGCAAGGCCAGGGCCAACTTCTGGGGCCAACGTCCTGACTTTC
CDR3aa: CASSLARPGPTSGANVLTF

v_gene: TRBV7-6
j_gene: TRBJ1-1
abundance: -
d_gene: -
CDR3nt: TGTGCCAGCAGCTCCTTTGGGCCGTCAAGTCGGGCTTTCTTT
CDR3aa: CASSSFGPSSRAFF

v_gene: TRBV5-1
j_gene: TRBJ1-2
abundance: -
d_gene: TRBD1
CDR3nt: TGCGCCAGCCAGGGGGACAACTATGGCTACACCTTC
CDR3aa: CASQGDNYGYTF

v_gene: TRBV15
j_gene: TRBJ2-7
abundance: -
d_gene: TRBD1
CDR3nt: TGTGCCACCAGCGTAGGGACAGGGGGCGGCTACGAGCAGTACTTC
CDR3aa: CATSVGTGGGYEQYF

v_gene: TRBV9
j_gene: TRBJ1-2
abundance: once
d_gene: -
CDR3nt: TGTGCCAGCAGCGTAGGAGGGTTTTCTCGCGGCTACACCTTC
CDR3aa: CASSVGGFSRGYTF

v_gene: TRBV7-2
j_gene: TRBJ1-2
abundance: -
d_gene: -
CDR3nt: TGTGCCAGCAGCTTAGACCCGGACAGTTATGGCTACACCTTC
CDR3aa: CASSLDPDSYGYTF

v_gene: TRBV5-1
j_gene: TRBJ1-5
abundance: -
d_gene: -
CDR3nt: TGCGCCAGCAGCCTGGACGAATGGGAAGGGGATCAGCCCCAGCATTTT
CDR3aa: CASSLDEWEGDQPQHF

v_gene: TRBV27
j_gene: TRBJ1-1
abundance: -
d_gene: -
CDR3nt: TGTGCCAGCAGTACACTATGGGTGGGTATACGACAGGCGGTCTATGAAGCTTTCTTT
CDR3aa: CASSTLWVGIRQAVYEAFF

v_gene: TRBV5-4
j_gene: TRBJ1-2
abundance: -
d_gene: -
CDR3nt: TGTGCCAGCAGCTCAATCAGAGGAAACGGTGGCTACACCTTC
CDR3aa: CASSSIRGNGGYTF

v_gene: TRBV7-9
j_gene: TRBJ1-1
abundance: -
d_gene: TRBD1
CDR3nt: TGTGCCAGCAGCCCTGGGACAGGGGCCTGGAACACTGAAGCTTTCTTT
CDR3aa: CASSPGTGAWNTEAFF

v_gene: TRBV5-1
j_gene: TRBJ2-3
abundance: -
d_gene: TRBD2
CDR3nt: TGCGCCAGCAGCTTGGTGGGGGGACTAGCGGAATTATCTAGCACAGATACGCAGTATTTT
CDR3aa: CASSLVGGLAELSSTDTQYF

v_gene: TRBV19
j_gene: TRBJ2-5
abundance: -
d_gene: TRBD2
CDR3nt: TGTGCCAGTAGTACCCAAGCGGGAGGGGGGACACAAGAGACCCAGTACTTC
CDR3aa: CASSTQAGGGTQETQYF

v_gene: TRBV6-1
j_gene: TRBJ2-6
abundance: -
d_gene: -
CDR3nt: TGTGCCAGCCGCGACTCTGGGGCCAACGTCCTGACTTTC
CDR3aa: CASRDSGANVLTF

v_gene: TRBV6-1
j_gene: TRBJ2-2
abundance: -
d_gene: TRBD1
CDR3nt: TGTGCCAGCGGGCAGACAGGGGGCTACACCGGGGAGCTGTTTTTT
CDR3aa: CASGQTGGYTGELFF

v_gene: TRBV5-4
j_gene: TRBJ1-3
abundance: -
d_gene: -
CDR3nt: TGTGCCAGCAGCTTGCGGACAACCTCTGGAAACACCATATATTTT
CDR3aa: CASSLRTTSGNTIYF

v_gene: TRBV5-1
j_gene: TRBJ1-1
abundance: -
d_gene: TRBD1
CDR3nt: TGCGCCAGCAGCCTGGGACAGGGGGAGAACACTGAAGCTTTCTTT
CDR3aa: CASSLGQGENTEAFF

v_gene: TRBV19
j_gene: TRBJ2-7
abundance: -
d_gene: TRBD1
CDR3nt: TGTGCCAGTAGTCTTGGACAGGGGGGCGGCTACGAGCAGTACTTC
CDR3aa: CASSLGQGGGYEQYF

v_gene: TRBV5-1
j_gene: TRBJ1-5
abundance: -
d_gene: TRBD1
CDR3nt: TGCGCCAGCAGCTTGGCCCCAGGGGGCTATCAGCCCCAGCATTTT
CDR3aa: CASSLAPGGYQPQHF

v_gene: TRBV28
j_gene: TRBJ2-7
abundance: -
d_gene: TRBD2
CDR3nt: TGTGCCAGTCTGACTAGCGGGGGGAGGTACGAGCAGTACTTC
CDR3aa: CASLTSGGRYEQYF

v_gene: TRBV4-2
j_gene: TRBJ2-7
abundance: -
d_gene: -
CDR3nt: TGTGCCAGCAGCCAAGAAACCAGGGTGGGCGAGCAGTACTTC
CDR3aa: CASSQETRVGEQYF

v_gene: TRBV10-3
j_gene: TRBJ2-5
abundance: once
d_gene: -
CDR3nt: TGTGCCACCCGCGTGGGGGCGGTTCGAGGGTCTGAGACCCAGTACTTC
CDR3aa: CATRVGAVRGSETQYF

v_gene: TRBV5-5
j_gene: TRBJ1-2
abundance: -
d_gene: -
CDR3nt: TGTGCCAGCAGCTTGGCCGGGGGGTCCTCAAACTATGGCTACACCTTC
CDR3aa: CASSLAGGSSNYGYTF